These T cell receptor beta chains were read from a single sample in a study of regulatory T cells in long-lasting Graves disease. One entry per CDR3 protein results from TCRdb running MiXCR on the multiplex PCR reads. The sample lists some 560,000 distinct CDR3 sequences, 15% to 20% occurring once. In addition, the sample was reused for a study of T cells in Graves' hyperthyroidism and ophthalmopathy.

Sample: peripheral blood mononuclear cells (PBMCs), taken at new diagnosis, from a patient treated with antithyroid drugs. The receptors derive from a woman aged 35-65 years with Graves disease. CDR3s include the opening cysteine and the closing phenylalanine or tryptophan. Fields, in order: D gene, V gene, clone size, J gene, CDR3 protein, CDR3 DNA. The D gene is left open where the match is weak. Expanded clones are given a class, and other clones once, few, many or no size at all.

D gene: TRBD1; V gene: TRBV27; clone size: many; J gene: TRBJ1-6; CDR3 protein: CASSSTGISPLHF; CDR3 DNA: TGTGCCAGCAGTTCGACAGGGATTTCACCCCTCCACTTT
D gene: NA; V gene: TRBV20-1; clone size: NA; J gene: TRBJ2-7; CDR3 protein: CSARDQQKWYEQYF; CDR3 DNA: TGCAGTGCTAGAGATCAGCAGAAATGGTACGAGCAGTACTTC
D gene: NA; V gene: TRBV2; clone size: few; J gene: TRBJ2-7; CDR3 protein: CASSLLVLGSSYEQYF; CDR3 DNA: TGTGCCAGCAGCTTATTAGTATTGGGGAGCTCCTACGAGCAGTACTTC
D gene: NA; V gene: TRBV19; clone size: few; J gene: TRBJ1-2; CDR3 protein: CASSIASGHYGYTF; CDR3 DNA: TGTGCCAGTAGTATAGCGTCTGGGCACTATGGCTACACCTTC
D gene: TRBD1; V gene: TRBV6-9; clone size: few; J gene: TRBJ2-5; CDR3 protein: CASSYGDRGPETQYF; CDR3 DNA: TGTGCCAGCAGTTACGGGGACAGGGGCCCAGAGACCCAGTACTTC
D gene: NA; V gene: TRBV2; clone size: many; J gene: TRBJ1-5; CDR3 protein: CASSQGGPSNQPQHF; CDR3 DNA: TGTGCCAGCAGCCAAGGGGGACCAAGCAATCAGCCCCAGCATTTT
D gene: NA; V gene: TRBV12-3/TRBV12-4; clone size: many; J gene: TRBJ2-2; CDR3 protein: CASSLRVGSTGELFF; CDR3 DNA: TGTGCCAGCAGTTTACGGGTAGGGTCGACCGGGGAGCTGTTTTTT
D gene: TRBD1; V gene: TRBV20-1; clone size: NA; J gene: TRBJ1-1; CDR3 protein: CSVSGTGGTEAFF; CDR3 DNA: TGCAGTGTCAGCGGGACAGGGGGCACTGAAGCTTTCTTT
D gene: TRBD1; V gene: TRBV12-3/TRBV12-4; clone size: NA; J gene: TRBJ1-5; CDR3 protein: CASSLGGGNSLGGQPQHF; CDR3 DNA: TGTGCCAGCAGTCTCGGAGGGGGCAATAGCTTAGGAGGTCAGCCCCAGCATTTT
D gene: TRBD2; V gene: TRBV2; clone size: NA; J gene: TRBJ2-3; CDR3 protein: CASSGPNGLAGGPTTDTQYF; CDR3 DNA: TGTGCCAGCAGTGGCCCGAACGGACTAGCGGGGGGCCCGACTACAGATACGCAGTATTTT
D gene: TRBD2; V gene: TRBV12-3/TRBV12-4; clone size: many; J gene: TRBJ2-1; CDR3 protein: CASSSTGGYNEQFF; CDR3 DNA: TGTGCCAGCAGTTCCACGGGGGGGTACAATGAGCAGTTCTTC
D gene: TRBD2; V gene: TRBV4-2; clone size: NA; J gene: TRBJ2-5; CDR3 protein: CASSQGGERGGRETQYF; CDR3 DNA: TGTGCCAGCAGCCAAGGAGGGGAGCGGGGGGGCCGAGAGACCCAGTACTTC
D gene: NA; V gene: TRBV19; clone size: few; J gene: TRBJ1-2; CDR3 protein: CASSPLSLGYTF; CDR3 DNA: TGTGCCAGTAGTCCCTTATCATTGGGCTACACCTTC
D gene: NA; V gene: TRBV5-5; clone size: few; J gene: TRBJ2-3; CDR3 protein: CASSPRGGAGATDTQYF; CDR3 DNA: TGTGCCAGCAGCCCCAGAGGGGGTGCGGGGGCCACAGATACGCAGTATTTT